This TCR beta chain was recorded in a study of blood T cell repertoires in COVID-19. Measured with immunoSEQ multiplex PCR; TCRdb has only the in-frame clones, and not every one. Of approximately 390,000 clones detected, 90% appear once; the ten largest clones hold 6.5%. The germline gives CDR1 KGHSH, CDR2 LQKENI. V was clipped by 6 bases and J by 2 bases, with 4 bases between them. This CDR3 is 11 amino acids long. Sequenced sample: peripheral blood. The receptor was isolated from a man aged 18 to 29 with active or convalescent COVID-19. The rearrangement links TRBV18 to TRBJ2-5; unclear D gene. This chain's CDR3 is CASSLQETQYF. The DNA for the CDR3 is TGTGCCAGCTCGTTACAAGAGACCCAGTACTTC.